Listed below are T cell receptor beta chains from one sample, sequenced in a study of cytomegalovirus exposure and HLA in healthy donors. The assay was immunoSEQ multiplex PCR, and TCRdb's table has in-frame clones only and misses some. The sample lists 100,000 to 150,000 clones; over 70% were seen once. The sample comprised PBMCs. These TCRs come from a man aged 18 to 35 in good health and CMV-seropositive. The CDR3 runs from the conserved cysteine through the conserved F or W. Fields, in order: D gene, clone size, J gene, V gene, CDR3 DNA, CDR3 protein. The D gene is left open where the match is weak. A row's size may be missing; if present it is once, few, many or a size class.

>.|few|TRBJ2-6|TRBV6-5
TGTGCCAGCAGTTCAGACTCTGGGGCCAACGTCCTGACTTTC
CASSSDSGANVLTF
>TRBD1|few|TRBJ1-4|TRBV2
TGTGCCAGCAGTGAAGGAGACAGGGCCCCTGAAAAACTGTTTTTT
CASSEGDRAPEKLFF
>TRBD1|.|TRBJ2-7|TRBV6-5
TGTGCCAGCAGTTATTTACAGGGGGCGGCTTACGAGCAGTACTTC
CASSYLQGAAYEQYF
>TRBD2|.|TRBJ2-1|TRBV30
TGTGCCTGGAGTGCAGGGACTAGCGGGAGCATCTATAACCGGGGCGATGAGCAGTTCTTC
CAWSAGTSGSIYNRGDEQFF
>.|.|TRBJ2-7|TRBV2
TGTGCCAGCAGTGACGCGTACGAGCAGTACTTC
CASSDAYEQYF
>TRBD1|.|TRBJ1-2|TRBV28
TGTGCCAGCAGGACAGGGGGCGCGGTGAATGGCTACACCTTC
CASRTGGAVNGYTF
>TRBD2|.|TRBJ2-5|TRBV30
TGTGCCTGGACGGGGGGTGCAGAGACCCAGTACTTC
CAWTGGAETQYF
>.|.|TRBJ2-3|TRBV5-1
TGCGCCAGCAGCCTGGCCTTCACAGATACGCAGTATTTT
CASSLAFTDTQYF
>TRBD2|.|TRBJ2-2|TRBV9
TGTGCCAGCAGTCGACTAGCGGGACCGAACACCGGGGAGCTGTTTTTT
CASSRLAGPNTGELFF
>TRBD1|.|TRBJ2-1|TRBV10-1
TGCGCCAGCAGTGAGTCGACAGGGTCCTACAATGAGCAGTTCTTC
CASSESTGSYNEQFF
>TRBD1|.|TRBJ2-5|TRBV30
TGTGCCTGGAGCGAACCGGGACAGGGGATACAAGAGACCCAGTACTTC
CAWSEPGQGIQETQYF
>TRBD1|.|TRBJ1-2|TRBV27
TGTGCCAGCAGTTTACTCGGGACAGGTACTAACTATGGCTACACCTTC
CASSLLGTGTNYGYTF
>TRBD2|.|TRBJ2-2|TRBV6-5
TGTGCCAGCAGGGAAACTAGCGGGGAAACCGGGGAGCTGTTTTTT
CASRETSGETGELFF
>.|.|TRBJ2-7|TRBV19
TGTGCCAGTAGATCGGCGGTTGGGGCTTACGAGCAGTACTTC
CASRSAVGAYEQYF
>.|.|TRBJ2-3|TRBV27
TGTGCCAGCAGGAACACAGATGCGCAGTATTTT
CASRNTDAQYF
>.|.|TRBJ1-1|TRBV19
TGTGCCAGTAGTATTGGAGTATCGGGGGACACTGAAGCTTTCTTT
CASSIGVSGDTEAFF
>TRBD1|.|TRBJ2-2|TRBV27
TGTGCCAGCAGTGCAAACAGGGGTTCCGGGGAGCTGTTTTTT
CASSANRGSGELFF
>TRBD2|many|TRBJ2-7|TRBV27
TGTGCCAGCAGTTTAACCAGCGGGGCCCACGAGCAGTACTTC
CASSLTSGAHEQYF
>.|.|TRBJ1-5|TRBV27
TGTGCCAGCAGTTTGGCAAGTTACCAGCCCCAGCATTTT
CASSLASYQPQHF
>.|.|TRBJ2-6|TRBV18
TGTGCCAGCTCACCACCTAATGGGGCCAACGTCCTGACTTTC
CASSPPNGANVLTF
>.|.|TRBJ2-1|TRBV5-6
TGTGCCAGCAGCCTTAAAACTAGGTGGGGGGGCAGCTCCTACAATGAGCAGTTCTTC
CASSLKTRWGGSSYNEQFF
>.|.|TRBJ1-6|TRBV7-6
TGTGCCAGCAGCTCTGGTTCCGGGGTTGTGGGTTCACCCCTCCACTTT
CASSSGSGVVGSPLHF
>TRBD1|.|TRBJ2-1|TRBV30
TGTGCCTGGAGTGCCGGGACAGACTACAATGAGCAGTTCTTC
CAWSAGTDYNEQFF
>TRBD1|.|TRBJ1-5|TRBV10-2
TGCGCCAGCAGTGAGTTCGTGGGACAGGGGGGGTTTGGGAATCAGCCCCAGCATTTT
CASSEFVGQGGFGNQPQHF
>TRBD2|.|TRBJ2-1|TRBV19
TGTGCCAGTAGTTTGACTAGCGGGAGTGGGAATGAGCAGTTCTTC
CASSLTSGSGNEQFF
>.|.|TRBJ1-1|TRBV2
TGTGCCAGCAGTGAAGCGCAGGGAGGTACTTTCTTT
CASSEAQGGTFF
>.|.|TRBJ2-1|TRBV14
TGTGCCAGCAGCCAAGACGTCTACAATGAGCAGTTCTTC
CASSQDVYNEQFF
>TRBD2|.|TRBJ2-1|TRBV6-5
TGTGCCAGCAGTTACGGGACTAGCGGTACCCACAATGAGCAGTTCTTC
CASSYGTSGTHNEQFF
>.|.|TRBJ2-1|TRBV10-2
TGCGCCAGCAATGGAGTTCTGGCAGAGCAGTTCTTC
CASNGVLAEQFF
>TRBD1|.|TRBJ1-1|TRBV5-1
TGCGCCAGCAGCCTCCGTTGGGACAGCCAAAACACTGAAGCTTTCTTT
CASSLRWDSQNTEAFF
>TRBD2|.|TRBJ2-3|TRBV27
TGTGCCAGCAGGGGGACTAGCGGGAGTGTAGATACGCAGTATTTT
CASRGTSGSVDTQYF
>.|.|TRBJ2-4|TRBV2
TGTGCCAGCACTCGGTCTACAGCCAAAAACATTCAGTACTTC
CASTRSTAKNIQYF
>.|.|TRBJ2-1|TRBV2
TGTGCCAGCAGCTCTTTATCGGGTAGTTTTCAGTTCTTC
CASSSLSGSFQFF
>TRBD1|.|TRBJ2-7|TRBV19
TGTGCCAGTACTACACTCTCCGGACAGGGAACGAAGCAGTACTTC
CASTTLSGQGTKQYF
>.|.|TRBJ2-5|TRBV5-4
TGTGCCAGCAGCTCAAGGACTTCCACGAAAGAGACCCAGTACTTC
CASSSRTSTKETQYF
>.|.|TRBJ1-1|TRBV6-5
TGTGCCAGCAGTTACTTCTTAGACGGGATGAACACTGAAGCTTTCTTT
CASSYFLDGMNTEAFF
>.|.|TRBJ2-3|TRBV5-4
TGTGCCAGCAGCCCTGCAATGGGGGGTCAGGCAGATACGCAGTATTTT
CASSPAMGGQADTQYF
>.|.|TRBJ2-1|TRBV12-5
TGTGCTAGTGGCCCCTCCCGGGGAAGCACCTACAATGAGCAGTTCTTC
CASGPSRGSTYNEQFF
>TRBD2|.|TRBJ2-5|TRBV7-9
TGCGCCAGCAGCCAAGGGGCTAGCGGGTGGGATGAGACCCAGTACTTC
CASSQGASGWDETQYF
>TRBD2|.|TRBJ2-2|TRBV6-6
TGTGCCGCGCCGGGTAGCGGGACCGACGGTGCCGGGGAGCTGTTTTTT
CAAPGSGTDGAGELFF
>.|.|TRBJ2-7|TRBV27
TGTGCCAGCAGATTACGGGACTTCAACCACGAGCAGTACTTC
CASRLRDFNHEQYF
>TRBD1|.|TRBJ1-2|TRBV7-9
TGTGCCAGCAGCGCGGGGACAGGGGGCGACGGCTATGGCTACACCTTC
CASSAGTGGDGYGYTF
>TRBD1|.|TRBJ2-7|TRBV4-1
TGCGCCAGCAGCCAAGAGAGGGGACAGGGCTCCTACGAGCAGTACTTC
CASSQERGQGSYEQYF
>.|few|TRBJ1-1|TRBV4-3
TGCGCCAGCAGCCAAGTCTTCTCGGGGTATACTGAAGCTTTCTTT
CASSQVFSGYTEAFF
>.|.|TRBJ2-1|TRBV6-5
TGTGCCAGCAGGACAGACTACAATGAGCAGTTCTTC
CASRTDYNEQFF
>TRBD2|.|TRBJ2-7|TRBV4-1
TGCGCCAGCAGCCAAGTCTGGGGCGGGACTACCTACTCCTACGAGCAGTACTTC
CASSQVWGGTTYSYEQYF
>.|.|TRBJ2-2|TRBV5-4
TGTGCCAGCAGCTCCCGTTCGGGGGGCTTAGGGGAGCTGTTTTTT
CASSSRSGGLGELFF
>.|.|TRBJ1-4|TRBV10-2
TGCGCCAGCAGTGACTGGGCCTCAACTAATGAAAAACTGTTTTTT
CASSDWASTNEKLFF
>TRBD1|few|TRBJ1-4|TRBV4-3
TGCGCCAGCAGCCAAGGACAGGGAATGAATGAAAAACTGTTTTTT
CASSQGQGMNEKLFF
>.|.|TRBJ2-7|TRBV2
TGTGCCAGCATTCGTTTGAATACCTACGAGCAGTACTTC
CASIRLNTYEQYF
>.|.|TRBJ1-6|TRBV6-4
TGTGCCAGCAGTGCCCAAGGCGTAAGACGGGAGAATTCACCCCTCCACTTT
CASSAQGVRRENSPLHF
>.|.|TRBJ1-5|TRBV19
TGTGCCAGTAGTATAGGTTTTGGGGACTATCAGCCCCAGCATTTT
CASSIGFGDYQPQHF
>TRBD2|.|TRBJ2-1|TRBV7-9
TGTGCCAGCAGCTTTATAGCGGGAGCCTACAATGAGCAGTTCTTC
CASSFIAGAYNEQFF
>.|.|TRBJ2-1|TRBV9
TGTGCCAGCAGCGTAGAACTAGCCGTCGATGAGCAGTTCTTC
CASSVELAVDEQFF
>TRBD1|.|TRBJ1-2|TRBV20-1
TGCAGTGGGGGCGGGACAGGAGGCTACACCTTC
CSGGGTGGYTF